This T cell receptor beta chain came from a study of blood T cell repertoires in COVID-19 (dated by TCRdb to the early 2020s). Broadly, across the study: Samples covering the acute and convalescent phases of COVID-19 were provided by collaborators in the United States, Italy and Spain. The prospective study material was composed of cDNA or gDNA derived from T cells, B-cell-depleted T cells, or PBMCs. Deeply sampled blood TCRbeta repertoires from subjects exposed to, actively infected with, or recovered from COVID-19 were included in the dataset. The repertoires were made available in a free public database intended to serve as a resource for research on the immune response to SARS-CoV-2. The samples were drawn from two sources: the first 160 participants of the ongoing ImmuneRACE study, and fewer than 1,500 subjects contributed by 6 global collaborators. Sample metadata almost always included a de-identified subject ID, COVID-19 status, age in years and sex. Where available, HLA class I and class II types were taken from metadata supplied by the sample provider and were not determined by assay-based typing.

TCRbeta CDR3 regions were amplified from genomic DNA using the immunoSEQ Assay, a bias-controlled multiplex PCR. For the original study's pipeline: Nucleated cell counts per sample were estimated from amplification of reference gene primers within the assay. To quantify the absolute abundance of each unique TCRbeta CDR3 rearrangement, sequence reads were collapsed and filtered. Productive Simpson clonality was computed per sample as the square root of Simpson's diversity index over productive rearrangements. In its TCRdb copy, this immuneACCESS table keeps in-frame sequences only and misses some clones. Where compared with another copy, unresolved V genes explain less than half of these, and the others have no known cause. From that table come the V and J calls and clone size; the DNA was used to work out D and trimming. The sample has 200,000 or so clones on record, roughly 90% of them singletons. The biggest ten clones account for around 8.9% of the sample.

In the prospective study, participants were roughly 18 to 89 years old, resided in 25 or so geographic areas of the United States, and were enrolled through a virtual design. In the prospective study, cohorts were assigned on the basis of participant-reported clinical history obtained from a screening survey and a study questionnaire. For ImmuneRACE Cohort 3, a participant was defined as recovered based on two consecutive negative NP/OP PCR tests, clearance by a healthcare professional, or resolution of symptoms. In the prospective study, mobile phlebotomists collected whole blood, serum and a nasopharyngeal or oropharyngeal swab from each participant. Over a roughly 2-month period, participants in the prospective study had the option of providing additional blood draws and questionnaires. Prospective study blood samples were shipped either frozen or at room temperature before DNA extraction. What the study reported, not specific to this receptor: Clinical and demographic metadata were provided uncurated, with the amount varying by source and participant.

In the case of this clone: Its target antigen remains unknown. No much larger clonotype is one base removed from it; base qualities were not supplied.

The sequenced material came from PBMCs or T cells enriched from blood (not recorded which). This sequence originates from a woman under 30 who had recovered from COVID-19.

The CDR3 sequence is CSASDRGFTDTQYF. The DNA sequence reads TGCAGTGCTAGTGACCGCGGTTTCACAGATACGCAGTATTTT. The chain uses TRBV20-1 and TRBJ2-3; the D gene identity is not certain. V is clipped by 3 bases and J by 2 bases, and the sequence between their germline boundaries is 12 bases long. CDR1 and CDR2 are drawn from the germline V gene (reference sequence): DFQATT, SNEGSKA. There are 14 amino acids in the CDR3, from cysteine to phenylalanine inclusive. Only the CDR3 DNA is retained, 42 bases long and in frame from the first base.